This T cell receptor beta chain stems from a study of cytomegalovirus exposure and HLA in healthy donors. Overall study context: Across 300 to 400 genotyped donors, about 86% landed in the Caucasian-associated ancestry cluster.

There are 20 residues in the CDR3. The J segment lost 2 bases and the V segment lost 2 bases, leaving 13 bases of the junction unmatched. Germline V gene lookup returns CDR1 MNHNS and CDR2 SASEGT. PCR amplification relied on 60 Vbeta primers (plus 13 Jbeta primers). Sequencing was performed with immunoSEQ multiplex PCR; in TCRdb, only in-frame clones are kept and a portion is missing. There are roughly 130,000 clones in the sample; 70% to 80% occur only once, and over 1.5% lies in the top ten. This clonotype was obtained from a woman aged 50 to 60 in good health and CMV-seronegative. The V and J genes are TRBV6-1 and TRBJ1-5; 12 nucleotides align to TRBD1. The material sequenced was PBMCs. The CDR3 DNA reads TGTGCCAGCAGTGAACCCTCCGGGACAGGGGGCGCAGGGGGCAATCAGCCCCAGCATTTT. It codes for CASSEPSGTGGAGGNQPQHF.